The 14 T cell receptor beta chains given below trace back to one sample, sequenced in a study of blood T cell repertoires in COVID-19. Here immunoSEQ multiplex PCR was the method, and the copy in TCRdb shows in-frame clones only, minus some. Of approximately 96,000 clones listed, approximately 90% are singletons. Sequencing was performed on peripheral blood. The receptors stem from a human donor with COVID-19, enrolled during active disease. The donor label of this sample is uncertain.

The rearrangement links TRBV10-2 to TRBJ2-1; 8 bases match TRBD2. Germline-derived CDR1 and CDR2 are WSHSY and SAAADI. The V segment lost 4 bases and the J segment 2 bases; nucleotides outside the gene matches: 7. This CDR3 comprises 16 residues. This CDR3 is CASSGSSGGTYNEQFF. The CDR3 DNA follows: TGCGCCAGCAGTGGTTCCAGCGGGGGCACCTACAATGAGCAGTTCTTC.

The V and J genes are TRBV27 and TRBJ1-5, with 9 bases aligning to TRBD1. This CDR3 has 17 amino acids. Unmatched junction bases numbered 9, after V lost 5 bases and J lost 1 base. The germline CDR1 and CDR2 sequences are MNHEY and SMNVEV (reference sequence). CDR3 DNA: TGTGCCAGCAGTCCTTACAGGGACAGGGTAAGCAATCAGCCCCAGCATTTT. This sequence encodes CASSPYRDRVSNQPQHF.

This rearrangement joins TRBV25-1 to TRBJ1-6, with D maybe TRBD1 (6 bases). Germline CDR1 and CDR2: MGHDK and SYGVNS. This CDR3 region has 13 residues. V lost 3 bases and J 10 bases, leaving 10 bases between the germline ends. CDR3 sequence: CASSEPQGSPLHF. CDR3 DNA: TGTGCCAGCAGTGAGCCACAGGGATCACCCCTCCACTTT.

This chain links TRBV6-4 with TRBJ2-2, with 12 bases aligning to TRBD2. Germline CDR1 and CDR2: MRHNA and SNTAGT. J gave up 1 base and V 6 bases, and 9 bases lay outside the gene matches. The CDR3 is made up of 18 amino acids. The CDR3 DNA reads TGTGCCAGCAGGGGAATGGAGGGACTAGCGGGGAACACCGGGGAGCTGTTTTTT. Encoded protein: CASRGMEGLAGNTGELFF.

The chain employs TRBV10-3 and TRBJ1-5; D not resolved. V lost 1 base, J lost 4 bases, and 8 bases lay in between. Germline V CDR1 and CDR2: ENHRY, SYGVKD. The CDR3 sequence is 14 residues long. CDR3 sequence reads: CAISELGANQPQHF. In DNA form, the CDR3 reads TGTGCCATCAGTGAGTTGGGAGCTAATCAGCCCCAGCATTTT.

The chain couples TRBV4-1 to TRBJ1-5; D uncertain. V lost 0 bases, J lost 7 bases, and 10 bases lay in between. The CDR3 spans 14 residues. CDR1 is MGHRA and CDR2 is YSYEKL in the germline V gene. For the CDR3, the DNA is TGCGCCAGCAGCCAAGATTATACAGCCCAGCCCCAGCATTTT. Amino acids: CASSQDYTAQPQHF.

This chain connects TRBV11-2 to TRBJ2-3; the D gene is possibly TRBD2 (5 bases). The germline V and J ends were trimmed by 4 bases and 1 base, with 9 bases remaining between them. Germline CDR1 and CDR2: SGHAT and FQNNGV. The length of the CDR3 is 14 residues. Here the CDR3 reads CASSSYSGTDTQYF. The CDR3, as DNA: TGTGCCAGCAGCTCATATAGCGGCACAGATACGCAGTATTTT.

Comment on this clone: At one boundary the junction diverges from the germline segment, which might be a read error. The chain joins TRBV5-6 to TRBJ2-3; 7 positions agree with TRBD1. Per germline, CDR1 SGHDT and CDR2 YYEEEE. The CDR3 is 15 amino acids. This CDR3 is CASSLTGESTNTQYF. DNA for the CDR3: TGTGCCAGCAGCTTAACAGGGGAAAGCACAAATACGCAGTATTTT.

V gene TRBV3-1 (or the pseudogene TRBV3-2) combines with J gene TRBJ2-3, with a possible D match to TRBD2 (6 bases). V was clipped by 4 bases and J by 8 bases, with 16 bases between them. The CDR3 extends over 14 amino acids. CDR1 and CDR2 (germline): LGHDT, YNNKEL (reference sequence). The DNA for the CDR3 is TGTGCCAGCAGCCCGGGACTGGAAGCTATTACGCAGTATTTT. This gives the protein CASSPGLEAITQYF.

The chain uses TRBV19 and TRBJ2-5; TRBD2 aligns across 7 bases. Germline assignment: CDR1 LNHDA and CDR2 SQIVND (reference sequence). With V trimmed by 5 bases and J by 3 bases, 6 bases remained unmatched. The CDR3 is 14 residues long. CDR3 nucleotide sequence: TGTGCCAGTAGTCCCCTGGCGGGGGAAGAGACCCAGTACTTC. The encoded protein is CASSPLAGEETQYF.

The CDR3 spells CASSIAEGAEAFF. The CDR3 bases are TGTGCCAGTAGTATAGCTGAGGGGGCTGAAGCTTTCTTT. The rearrangement joins TRBV19 to TRBJ1-1, with D maybe TRBD1 (6 bases). This CDR3 spans 13 amino acids. The V gene's germline CDR1 is LNHDA and CDR2 SQIVND (reference sequence). V was cut by 1 base and J by 6 bases, with 9 bases left in between.

The V and J genes are TRBV5-1 and TRBJ1-5; D is ambiguous. Trimming stripped 0 bases from V and 6 bases from J, with 7 bases between. The CDR3 sequence is 13 residues long. Germline values: CDR1 SGHRS, CDR2 YFSETQ. CDR3 residues: CASSLASGQPQHF. The CDR3 bases are TGCGCCAGCAGCTTGGCCAGCGGTCAGCCCCAGCATTTT.

The chain links TRBV27 to TRBJ2-1, with TRBD1 matching 11 bases. The CDR3 consists of 15 residues. The germline gives CDR1 MNHEY, CDR2 SMNVEV (reference sequence). With 4 bases clipped from V and 6 bases from J, the junction kept 5 bases outside the gene matches. This CDR3 reads CASSSPGQGVNEQFF. The DNA for the CDR3 is TGTGCCAGCAGTTCACCGGGACAGGGGGTCAATGAGCAGTTCTTC.

This clone was observed a handful of times. The chain recombines TRBV7-8 with TRBJ2-3; 10 bases are a match to TRBD2. The trim removed 2 bases at V and 0 bases at J, leaving 2 bases unmatched. Germline V lookup: CDR1 SGHVS, CDR2 FQNEAQ. The CDR3 totals 16 residues. CDR3 nucleotides: TGTGCCAGCAGCTTACTAGCGGGAGTCAGCACAGATACGCAGTATTTT. It codes for CASSLLAGVSTDTQYF.